A selection of T cell receptor beta chains follows, all from one sample in a study of blood T cells in healthy people across ages. TCRdb reanalysed the 5' RACE reads using MiXCR and keeps one entry per CDR3 protein. The sample lists about 780,000 distinct CDR3 sequences, 20% to 30% occurring once. This same sample was also taken into another study, of T cells of mothers and their children.

The sequenced sample was blood. The receptor source for this set is a boy aged 5 to 17 in good health. The CDR3 runs from the conserved cysteine through the conserved F or W. The order of the fields is V gene, J gene, clone size, D gene, CDR3 protein, CDR3 DNA. D genes are given only for firm matches. Not every row has a clone size; where given, it reads once, few, many or a size class.

>TRBV12-3/TRBV12-4|TRBJ2-5|few|.
CASTPLGGGQEAQYF
TGTGCCAGCACCCCACTAGGTGGGGGCCAAGAGGCCCAGTACTTC
>TRBV6-1|TRBJ1-2|.|.
CASSEWAAYGYTF
TGTGCCAGCAGTGAATGGGCAGCCTATGGCTACACCTTC
>TRBV11-2|TRBJ2-5|.|TRBD2
CASSLNGGRVETQYF
TGTGCCAGCAGCTTAAACGGGGGGAGGGTAGAGACCCAGTACTTC
>TRBV11-2|TRBJ2-3|.|.
CASSLVPVAQYF
TGTGCCAGCAGCTTAGTGCCCGTGGCGCAGTATTTT
>TRBV7-9|TRBJ2-5|.|TRBD2
CASSQRDYKETQYF
TGTGCCAGCAGCCAACGGGACTACAAAGAGACCCAGTACTTC
>TRBV20-1|TRBJ1-6|.|.
CSARASVSPLHF
TGCAGTGCTAGAGCCTCCGTATCACCCCTCCACTTT
>TRBV5-6|TRBJ1-4|.|.
CASSSGLFF
TGTGCCAGCAGCAGCGGACTGTTTTTT
>TRBV6-1|TRBJ2-7|.|TRBD1
CASSSVLAGTGPYEQYF
TGTGCCAGCAGCTCGGTCCTGGCCGGGACAGGACCCTACGAGCAGTACTTC
>TRBV6-5|TRBJ1-3|.|.
CASSSTRGNTIYF
TGTGCCAGCAGTTCCACCCGGGGCAACACCATATATTTT
>TRBV12-3/TRBV12-4|TRBJ2-2|once|TRBD1
CASTTGTGLAGELFF
TGTGCCAGCACCACCGGGACAGGGTTGGCCGGGGAGCTGTTTTTT
>TRBV28|TRBJ1-1|.|.
CASGPGPGTEAFF
TGTGCCAGCGGCCCCGGGCCCGGCACTGAAGCTTTCTTT
>TRBV28|TRBJ2-2|few|.
CASRFGGRGNTGELFF
TGTGCCAGCAGATTCGGGGGCAGGGGCAACACCGGGGAGCTGTTTTTT
>TRBV7-9|TRBJ1-4|.|TRBD1
CASSLTQGVEKLFF
TGTGCCAGCAGCTTAACCCAGGGGGTTGAAAAACTGTTTTTT
>TRBV5-1|TRBJ2-5|few|.
CASSSGSSQETQYF
TGCGCCAGCAGTTCTGGCAGTTCCCAAGAGACCCAGTACTTC
>TRBV7-9|TRBJ1-1|.|.
CASSHDWAYTEAFF
TGTGCCAGCAGCCACGACTGGGCCTATACTGAAGCTTTCTTT
>TRBV3-1|TRBJ2-7|few|TRBD1
CASSQEGNRGLYEQYF
TGTGCCAGCAGCCAAGAAGGAAACAGGGGGCTGTACGAGCAGTACTTC
>TRBV18|TRBJ1-2|few|.
CASADYLGYTF
TGTGCCAGTGCGGATTATCTTGGCTACACCTTC
>TRBV5-1|TRBJ2-6|.|.
CASSTGASSYSGANVLTF
TGCGCCAGCTCTACTGGGGCATCGAGCTACTCTGGGGCCAACGTCCTGACTTTC
>TRBV5-1|TRBJ1-5|.|.
CASSLGQGEGTPQHF
TGCGCCAGCAGCTTGGGCCAGGGCGAAGGGACGCCCCAGCATTTT
>TRBV14|TRBJ2-2|.|TRBD1
CASSEQGPGELFF
TGTGCCAGCAGCGAACAGGGGCCCGGGGAGCTGTTTTTT
>TRBV12-5|TRBJ2-7|once|TRBD1
CASGLGTGKNEQYF
TGTGCTAGTGGTTTGGGGACAGGGAAAAACGAGCAGTACTTC
>TRBV2|TRBJ2-7|few|TRBD1
CASSGHRGRVEQYF
TGTGCCAGCAGTGGGCACAGGGGGCGCGTCGAGCAGTACTTC
>TRBV20-1|TRBJ2-5|few|.
CSARQQETQYF
TGCAGTGCTAGACAACAAGAGACCCAGTACTTC
>TRBV25-1|TRBJ2-5|.|.
CASKSGGVKETQYF
TGTGCCAGCAAGAGCGGAGGTGTAAAAGAGACCCAGTACTTC
>TRBV6-5|TRBJ2-1|few|TRBD2
CATTGTSGPNVQFF
TGTGCCACCACCGGGACTAGCGGCCCCAATGTGCAGTTCTTC
>TRBV20-1|TRBJ2-5|.|.
CSAGWASQETQYF
TGCAGTGCGGGTTGGGCGTCCCAAGAGACCCAGTACTTC
>TRBV7-9|TRBJ2-3|.|TRBD2
CASTLAGADTQYF
TGTGCCAGCACTCTAGCGGGGGCAGATACGCAGTATTTT
>TRBV5-1|TRBJ2-3|few|TRBD2
CASSLFSGASTDTQYF
TGCGCCAGCAGCTTGTTCAGCGGGGCTAGCACAGATACGCAGTATTTT
>TRBV6-5|TRBJ2-1|.|TRBD2
CASSYGGDYNEQFF
TGTGCCAGCAGTTATGGGGGGGACTACAATGAGCAGTTCTTC
>TRBV7-2|TRBJ1-2|.|TRBD1
CASSSSGTVLPGDYGYTF
TGTGCCAGCAGCTCATCCGGGACAGTACTCCCCGGGGACTATGGCTACACCTTC
>TRBV19|TRBJ2-7|.|TRBD1
CASSWTGENEQYF
TGTGCCAGTAGCTGGACAGGTGAGAACGAGCAGTACTTC
>TRBV5-1|TRBJ1-4|.|.
CASSQKGGNEKLFF
TGCGCCAGCAGCCAAAAAGGAGGGAATGAAAAACTGTTTTTT
>TRBV9|TRBJ1-5|.|.
CASSPKRSPGGNQPQHF
TGTGCCAGCAGCCCAAAGCGGAGTCCCGGCGGCAATCAGCCCCAGCATTTT
>TRBV29-1|TRBJ1-5|few|TRBD1
CSVADRASNQPQHF
TGCAGCGTCGCGGACAGGGCTAGCAATCAGCCCCAGCATTTT
>TRBV12-3/TRBV12-4|TRBJ1-1|few|.
CASSPTQNTEAFF
TGTGCCAGCAGTCCCACCCAGAACACTGAAGCTTTCTTT
>TRBV19|TRBJ1-1|.|.
CASSLVKGTEAFF
TGTGCCAGTAGCCTAGTGAAGGGCACTGAAGCTTTCTTT
>TRBV6-6|TRBJ2-5|.|.
CASSDQGRGRETQYF
TGTGCCAGCAGTGACCAGGGACGGGGGCGGGAGACCCAGTACTTC
>TRBV3-1|TRBJ1-4|few|.
CASSQDWGEEKLFF
TGTGCCAGCAGCCAAGACTGGGGGGAGGAAAAACTGTTTTTT
>TRBV7-9|TRBJ1-5|.|.
CASSLDREGQPQHF
TGTGCCAGCAGCTTAGATCGAGAGGGTCAGCCCCAGCATTTT
>TRBV12-3/TRBV12-4|TRBJ1-1|few|.
CASRPTGQNTEAFF
TGTGCCAGCAGGCCTACAGGGCAGAACACTGAAGCTTTCTTT
>TRBV27|TRBJ1-5|few|.
CASSFGGNQPQHF
TGTGCCAGCAGTTTCGGCGGGAATCAGCCCCAGCATTTT
>TRBV2|TRBJ2-1|.|TRBD2
CASSDWSGGWNEQFF
TGTGCCAGCAGTGATTGGAGCGGGGGGTGGAATGAGCAGTTCTTC
>TRBV20-1|TRBJ2-3|few|.
CSARGVRGGSDTQYF
TGCAGTGCTAGAGGTGTGAGGGGGGGGTCAGATACGCAGTATTTT
>TRBV10-3|TRBJ2-7|few|TRBD1
CAISAGQGTYEQYF
TGTGCCATCAGTGCGGGACAGGGAACCTACGAGCAGTACTTC
>TRBV28|TRBJ1-2|.|TRBD1
CASSWRGRLKGGYTF
TGTGCCAGCAGTTGGAGGGGGCGGCTTAAGGGTGGCTACACCTTC
>TRBV9|TRBJ2-5|few|.
CASSVAAGPSQETQYF
TGTGCCAGCAGCGTAGCTGCAGGGCCCTCTCAAGAGACCCAGTACTTC
>TRBV20-1|TRBJ2-7|.|TRBD2
CSARGGEGHPYEQYF
TGCAGTGCTAGAGGTGGGGAGGGCCACCCGTACGAGCAGTACTTC
>TRBV5-1|TRBJ1-1|.|.
CASRYYSTGARTEAFF
TGCGCCAGCAGATATTATAGTACGGGGGCTAGGACTGAAGCTTTCTTT
>TRBV30|TRBJ1-4|few|.
CAWTAGRGNEKLFF
TGTGCCTGGACCGCGGGACGAGGGAATGAAAAACTGTTTTTT
>TRBV25-1|TRBJ2-7|.|TRBD1
CASSTGQGVSYEQYF
TGTGCCAGCAGTACCGGACAGGGGGTAAGCTACGAGCAGTACTTC